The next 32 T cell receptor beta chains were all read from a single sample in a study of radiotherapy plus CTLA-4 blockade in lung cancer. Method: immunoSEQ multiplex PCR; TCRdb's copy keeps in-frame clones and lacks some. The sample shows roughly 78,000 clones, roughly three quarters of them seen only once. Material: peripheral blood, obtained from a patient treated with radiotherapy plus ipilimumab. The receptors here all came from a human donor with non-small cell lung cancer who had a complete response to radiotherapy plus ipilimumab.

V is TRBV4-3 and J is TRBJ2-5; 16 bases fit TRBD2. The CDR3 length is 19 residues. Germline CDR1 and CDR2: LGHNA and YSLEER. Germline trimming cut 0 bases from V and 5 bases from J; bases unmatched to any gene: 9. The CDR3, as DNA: TGCGCCAGCAGCCAAGACGCCGGGACTAGCGGGGGGGCCCGGGAGACCCAGTACTTC. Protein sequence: CASSQDAGTSGGARETQYF.

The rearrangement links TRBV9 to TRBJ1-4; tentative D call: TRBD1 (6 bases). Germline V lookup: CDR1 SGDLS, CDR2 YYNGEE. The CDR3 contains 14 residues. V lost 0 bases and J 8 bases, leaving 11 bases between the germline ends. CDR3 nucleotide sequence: TGTGCCAGCAGCGTAGGGGGCGGGGGCGAAAAACTGTTTTTT. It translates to CASSVGGGGEKLFF.

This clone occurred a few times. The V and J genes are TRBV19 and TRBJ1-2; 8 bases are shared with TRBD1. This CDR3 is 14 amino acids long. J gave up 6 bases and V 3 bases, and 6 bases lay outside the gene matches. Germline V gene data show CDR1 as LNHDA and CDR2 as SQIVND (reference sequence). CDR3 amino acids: CASSIWTGMDGYTF. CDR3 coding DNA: TGTGCCAGTAGTATCTGGACAGGGATGGATGGCTACACCTTC.

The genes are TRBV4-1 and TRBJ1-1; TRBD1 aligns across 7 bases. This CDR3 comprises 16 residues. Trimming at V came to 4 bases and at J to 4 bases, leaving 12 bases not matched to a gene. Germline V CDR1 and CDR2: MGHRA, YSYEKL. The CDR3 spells CASSPTPQGVGTEAFF. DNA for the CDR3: TGCGCCAGCAGCCCCACCCCCCAGGGGGTGGGCACTGAAGCTTTCTTT.

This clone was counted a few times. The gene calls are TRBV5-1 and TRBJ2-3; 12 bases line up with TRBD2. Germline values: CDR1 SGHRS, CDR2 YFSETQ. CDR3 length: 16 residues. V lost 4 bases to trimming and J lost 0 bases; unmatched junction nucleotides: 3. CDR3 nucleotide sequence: TGCGCCAGCAGCAACGGACTAGCGGGAAGCACAGATACGCAGTATTTT. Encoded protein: CASSNGLAGSTDTQYF.

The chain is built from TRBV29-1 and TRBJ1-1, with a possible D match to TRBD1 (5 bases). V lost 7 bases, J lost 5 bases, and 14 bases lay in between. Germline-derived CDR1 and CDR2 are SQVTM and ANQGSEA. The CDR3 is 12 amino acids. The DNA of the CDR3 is TGCAGCGCCACGGGGGTCGGGACTGAAGCTTTCTTT. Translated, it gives CSATGVGTEAFF.

The CDR3 loop is CASSPNRDLSYNEQFF. CDR3 coding DNA: TGTGCCAGCAGTCCCAACCGGGACCTGTCCTACAATGAGCAGTTCTTC. This sequence joins TRBV27 and TRBJ2-1, with D tentatively TRBD1 or TRBD2 (5 bases each). Germline V gene data show CDR1 as MNHEY and CDR2 as SMNVEV (reference sequence). Trimming cost V 5 bases and J 1 base, with 15 bases left between them. CDR3 length: 16 amino acids.

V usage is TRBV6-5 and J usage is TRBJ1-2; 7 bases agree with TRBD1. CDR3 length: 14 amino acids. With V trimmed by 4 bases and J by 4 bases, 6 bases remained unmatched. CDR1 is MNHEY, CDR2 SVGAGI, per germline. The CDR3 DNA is TGTGCCAGCAGTTGGACAGGATCCGGCTATGGCTACACCTTC. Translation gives CASSWTGSGYGYTF.

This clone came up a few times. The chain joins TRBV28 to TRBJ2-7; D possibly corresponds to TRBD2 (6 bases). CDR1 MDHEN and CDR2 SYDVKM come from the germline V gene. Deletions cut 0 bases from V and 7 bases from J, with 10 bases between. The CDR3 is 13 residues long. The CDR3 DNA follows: TGTGCCAGCAGTTTATGGGGGAGGAGTGAGCAGTACGTC. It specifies CASSLWGRSEQYV.

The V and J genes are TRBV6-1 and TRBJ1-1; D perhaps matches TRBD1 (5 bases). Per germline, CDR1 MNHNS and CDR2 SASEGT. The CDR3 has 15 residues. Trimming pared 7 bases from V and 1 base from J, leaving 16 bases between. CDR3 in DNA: TGTGCCAGCACCCGAGGGTCGGGACGGAACACTGAAGCTTTCTTT. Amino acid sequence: CASTRGSGRNTEAFF.

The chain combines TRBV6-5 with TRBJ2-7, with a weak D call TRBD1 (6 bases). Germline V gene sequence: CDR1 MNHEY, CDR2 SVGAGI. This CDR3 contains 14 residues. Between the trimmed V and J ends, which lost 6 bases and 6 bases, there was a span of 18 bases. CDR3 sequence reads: CASRGTGLGGEQYV. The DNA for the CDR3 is TGTGCCAGCAGGGGTACCGGCTTAGGGGGCGAGCAGTACGTC.

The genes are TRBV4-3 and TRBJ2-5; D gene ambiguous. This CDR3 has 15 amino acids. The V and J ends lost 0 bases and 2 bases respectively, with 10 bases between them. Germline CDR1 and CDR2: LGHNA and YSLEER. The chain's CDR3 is CASSQEAIPQETQYF. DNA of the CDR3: TGCGCCAGCAGCCAAGAGGCAATTCCTCAAGAGACCCAGTACTTC.

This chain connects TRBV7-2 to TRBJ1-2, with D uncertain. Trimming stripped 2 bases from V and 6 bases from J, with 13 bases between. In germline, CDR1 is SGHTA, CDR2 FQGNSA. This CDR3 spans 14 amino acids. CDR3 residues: CASSLSSLTDGYTF. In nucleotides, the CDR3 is TGTGCCAGCAGCTTATCGTCCCTCACGGATGGCTACACCTTC.

CDR3 in DNA: TGTGCCAGCAGCTCTGGGGGGAGGGGAAAAGAGACCCAGTACTTC. This translates into CASSSGGRGKETQYF. This chain connects TRBV5-4 to TRBJ2-5, with 7 bases fitting TRBD2. Trimming cost V 3 bases and J 3 bases; bases outside gene matches: 8. This CDR3 region has 15 residues. Germline V lookup: CDR1 SGHNT, CDR2 YYREEE (reference sequence).

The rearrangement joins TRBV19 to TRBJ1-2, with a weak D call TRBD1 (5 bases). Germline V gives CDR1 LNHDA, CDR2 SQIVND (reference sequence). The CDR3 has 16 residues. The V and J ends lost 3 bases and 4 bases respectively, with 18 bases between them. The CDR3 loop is CASSMSGQGGGYGYTF. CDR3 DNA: TGTGCCAGTAGTATGAGTGGGCAGGGAGGAGGCTATGGCTACACCTTC.

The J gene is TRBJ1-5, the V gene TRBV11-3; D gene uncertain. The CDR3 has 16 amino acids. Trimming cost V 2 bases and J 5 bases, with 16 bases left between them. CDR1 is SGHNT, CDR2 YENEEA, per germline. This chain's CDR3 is CASSLSSIWRDQPQHF. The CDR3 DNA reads TGTGCCAGCAGCTTATCGAGTATTTGGAGGGATCAGCCCCAGCATTTT.

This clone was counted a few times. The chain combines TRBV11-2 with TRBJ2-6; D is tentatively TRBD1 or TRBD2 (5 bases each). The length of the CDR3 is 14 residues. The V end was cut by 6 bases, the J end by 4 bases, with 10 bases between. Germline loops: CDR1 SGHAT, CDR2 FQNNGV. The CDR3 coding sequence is TGTGCCAGCAGTGGGGGAACGGGGGCCAACGTCCTGACTTTC. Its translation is CASSGGTGANVLTF.

The CDR3 bases are TGTGCCAGCAGTGCCCGGACAGGGAACACTGAAGCTTTCTTT. This gives the protein CASSARTGNTEAFF. V usage is TRBV2 and J usage is TRBJ1-1; 7 bases line up with TRBD1. V shed 4 bases, J shed 1 base, and the junction held 3 bases outside the gene matches. Looked up from germline, CDR1 is SNHLY and CDR2 is FYNNEI. The CDR3 totals 14 residues.

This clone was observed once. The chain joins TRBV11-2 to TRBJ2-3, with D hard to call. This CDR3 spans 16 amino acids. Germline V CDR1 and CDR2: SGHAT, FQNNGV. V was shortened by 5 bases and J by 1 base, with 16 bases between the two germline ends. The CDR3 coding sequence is TGTGCCAGCAGCGAACTTACGTTCTGGGGCACAGATACGCAGTATTTT. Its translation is CASSELTFWGTDTQYF.

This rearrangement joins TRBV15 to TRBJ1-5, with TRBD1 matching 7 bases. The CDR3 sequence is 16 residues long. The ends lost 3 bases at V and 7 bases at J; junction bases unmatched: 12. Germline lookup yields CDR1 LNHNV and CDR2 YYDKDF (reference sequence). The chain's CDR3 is CATSSHRGQGGQPQHF. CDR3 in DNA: TGTGCCACCAGCAGCCATAGGGGGCAAGGAGGGCAGCCCCAGCATTTT.

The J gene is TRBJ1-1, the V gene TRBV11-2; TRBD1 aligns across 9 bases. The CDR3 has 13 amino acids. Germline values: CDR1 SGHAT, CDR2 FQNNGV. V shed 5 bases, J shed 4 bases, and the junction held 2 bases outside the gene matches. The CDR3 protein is CASSQTGGTEAFF. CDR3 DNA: TGTGCCAGCAGCCAGACAGGGGGCACTGAAGCTTTCTTT.

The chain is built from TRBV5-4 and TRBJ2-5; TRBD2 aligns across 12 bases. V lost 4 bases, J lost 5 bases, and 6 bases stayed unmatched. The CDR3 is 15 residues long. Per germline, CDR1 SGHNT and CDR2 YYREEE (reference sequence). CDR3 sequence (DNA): TGTGCCAGCAGCCCGACTAGCGGGGGTTGGGAGACCCAGTACTTC. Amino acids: CASSPTSGGWETQYF.

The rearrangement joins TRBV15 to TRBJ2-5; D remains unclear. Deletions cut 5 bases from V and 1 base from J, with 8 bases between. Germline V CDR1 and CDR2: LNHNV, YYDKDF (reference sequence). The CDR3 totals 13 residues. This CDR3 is CATSLSTQETQYF. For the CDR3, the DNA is TGTGCCACCAGCCTCTCGACCCAAGAGACCCAGTACTTC.

DNA of the CDR3: TGTGCCAGCTCAATAGTGAACACTGAAGCTTTCTTT. Amino acids: CASSIVNTEAFF. The V and J genes are TRBV18 and TRBJ1-1, with D uncertain. There are 12 residues in the CDR3. The germline CDR1 and CDR2 sequences are KGHSH and LQKENI. V lost 5 bases to trimming and J lost 0 bases, with 4 bases between them.

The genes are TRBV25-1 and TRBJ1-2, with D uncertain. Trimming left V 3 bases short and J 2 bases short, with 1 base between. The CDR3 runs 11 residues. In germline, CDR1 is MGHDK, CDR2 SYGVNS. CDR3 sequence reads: CASSENYGYTF. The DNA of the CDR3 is TGTGCCAGCAGTGAGAACTATGGCTACACCTTC.

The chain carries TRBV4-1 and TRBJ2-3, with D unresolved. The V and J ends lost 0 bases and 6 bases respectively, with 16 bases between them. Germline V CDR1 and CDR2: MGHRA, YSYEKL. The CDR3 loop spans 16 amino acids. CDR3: CASSQDRSPPTDTQYF. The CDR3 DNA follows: TGCGCCAGCAGCCAAGATCGGAGCCCCCCAACGGATACGCAGTATTTT.

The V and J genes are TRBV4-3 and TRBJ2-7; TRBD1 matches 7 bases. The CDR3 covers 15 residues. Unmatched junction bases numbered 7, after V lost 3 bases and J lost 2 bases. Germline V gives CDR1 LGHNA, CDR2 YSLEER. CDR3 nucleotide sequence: TGCGCCAGCAGCCACTCTACAGGGGTTCCCTACGAGCAGTACTTC. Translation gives CASSHSTGVPYEQYF.

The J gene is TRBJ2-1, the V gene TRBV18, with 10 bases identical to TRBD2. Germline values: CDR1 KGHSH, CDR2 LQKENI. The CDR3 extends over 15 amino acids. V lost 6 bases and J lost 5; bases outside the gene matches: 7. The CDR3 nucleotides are TGTGCCAGCTCTACGACTAGCGGGTGGGACAATGAGCAGTTCTTC. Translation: CASSTTSGWDNEQFF.

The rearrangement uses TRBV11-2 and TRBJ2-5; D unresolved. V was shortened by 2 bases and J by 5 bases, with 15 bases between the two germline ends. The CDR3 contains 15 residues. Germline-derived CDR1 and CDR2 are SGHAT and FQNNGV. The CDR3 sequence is CASSLNTAKMETQYF. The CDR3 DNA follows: TGTGCCAGCAGCTTAAACACGGCAAAGATGGAGACCCAGTACTTC.

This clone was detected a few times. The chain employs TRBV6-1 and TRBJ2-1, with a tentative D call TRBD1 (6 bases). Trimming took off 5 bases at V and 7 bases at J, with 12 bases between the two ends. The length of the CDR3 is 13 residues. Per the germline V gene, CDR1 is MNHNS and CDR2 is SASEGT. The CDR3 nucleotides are TGTGCCAGCAGTCTGGACAGCACGAATGAGCAGTTCTTC. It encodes CASSLDSTNEQFF.

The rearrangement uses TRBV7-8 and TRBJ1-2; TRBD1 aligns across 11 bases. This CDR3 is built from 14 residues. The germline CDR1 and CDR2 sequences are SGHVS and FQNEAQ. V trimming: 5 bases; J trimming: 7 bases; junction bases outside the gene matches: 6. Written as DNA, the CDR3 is TGTGCCAGCAGCCCGGACAGGGGGCGGAGTGGCTACACCTTC. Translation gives CASSPDRGRSGYTF.

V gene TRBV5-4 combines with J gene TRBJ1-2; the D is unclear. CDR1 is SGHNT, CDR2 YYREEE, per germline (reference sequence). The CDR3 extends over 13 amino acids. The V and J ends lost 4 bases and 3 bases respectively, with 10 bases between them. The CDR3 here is CASSLGDYYGYTF. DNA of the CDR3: TGTGCCAGCAGCCTCGGAGACTACTATGGCTACACCTTC.